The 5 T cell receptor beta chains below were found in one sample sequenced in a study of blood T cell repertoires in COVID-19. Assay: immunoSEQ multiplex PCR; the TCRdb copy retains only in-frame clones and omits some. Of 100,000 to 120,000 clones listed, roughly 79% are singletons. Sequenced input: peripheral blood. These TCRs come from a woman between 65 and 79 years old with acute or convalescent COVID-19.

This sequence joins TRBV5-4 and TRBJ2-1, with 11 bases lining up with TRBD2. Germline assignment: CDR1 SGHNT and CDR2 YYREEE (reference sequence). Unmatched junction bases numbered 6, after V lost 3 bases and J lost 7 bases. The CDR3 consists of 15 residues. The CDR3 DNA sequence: TGTGCCAGCAGCTCCACTAGCGGGAGCTATAATGAGCAGTTCTTC. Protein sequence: CASSSTSGSYNEQFF.

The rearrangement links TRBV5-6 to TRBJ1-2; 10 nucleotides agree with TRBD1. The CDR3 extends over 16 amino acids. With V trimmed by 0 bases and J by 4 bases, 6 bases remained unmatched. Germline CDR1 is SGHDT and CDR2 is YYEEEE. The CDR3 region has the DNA TGTGCCAGCAGCTTGGGGACAGGGGGTCTCGGCTATGGCTACACCTTC. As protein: CASSLGTGGLGYGYTF.

The CDR3 DNA reads as TGCAGCGTCACTACAAGCCAAAACACTGAAGCTTTCTTT. It specifies CSVTTSQNTEAFF. The chain uses TRBV29-1 and TRBJ1-1; no firm D call. CDR1 SQVTM and CDR2 ANQGSEA come from the germline V gene. The CDR3 extends over 13 amino acids. Deletions cut 6 bases from V and 2 bases from J, with 13 bases between.

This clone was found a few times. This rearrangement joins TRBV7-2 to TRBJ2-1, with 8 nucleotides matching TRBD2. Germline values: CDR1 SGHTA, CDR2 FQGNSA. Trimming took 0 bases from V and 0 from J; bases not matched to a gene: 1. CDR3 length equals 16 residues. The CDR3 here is CASSLARGGSYNEQFF. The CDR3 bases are TGTGCCAGCAGCTTAGCCCGGGGGGGCTCCTACAATGAGCAGTTCTTC.

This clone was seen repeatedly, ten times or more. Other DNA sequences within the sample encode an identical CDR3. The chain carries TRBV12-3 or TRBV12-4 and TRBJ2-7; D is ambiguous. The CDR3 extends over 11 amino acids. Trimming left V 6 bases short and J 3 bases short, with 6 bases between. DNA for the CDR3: TGTGCCAGCAGCCCAGGCTACGAGCAGTACTTC. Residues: CASSPGYEQYF.